The present T cell receptor (beta chain) was sequenced within a study of blood T cells in healthy people across ages. In this sample, this clonotype turned up a few times. Its antigen is still unknown. Study-level findings and limits: The donors' CMV status was not determined, possibly confounding changes in expanded clonotypes. Samples with more naive T cells showed higher observed beta diversity.

Germline-derived CDR1 and CDR2 are SGHTA and FQGTGA. V was clipped by 2 bases and J by 8 bases, with 12 bases between them. The CDR3 has 13 residues. PBMCs numbering at least 6.5 million were isolated per sample. The second PCR ran about 6 to 11 cycles with a sample-barcoded 5' primer and J-beta primers. Any given sample supplied a minimum of 2.5 million CDR3-containing paired-end reads. TCRdb called the 5' RACE reads again in MiXCR, with one record for every CDR3 protein. The sample carries more than 750,000 distinct CDR3 sequences, roughly 28% recorded once. This same sample was also part of a study on T cells of mothers and their children.

This receptor was obtained from a middle-aged woman in good health. What was sequenced was blood. This chain links TRBV7-3 with TRBJ1-2; D is ambiguous. The DNA of the CDR3 is TGTGCCAGCAGCTTAGGACCGCTCGTCGGCTACACCTTC. It yields the protein CASSLGPLVGYTF.